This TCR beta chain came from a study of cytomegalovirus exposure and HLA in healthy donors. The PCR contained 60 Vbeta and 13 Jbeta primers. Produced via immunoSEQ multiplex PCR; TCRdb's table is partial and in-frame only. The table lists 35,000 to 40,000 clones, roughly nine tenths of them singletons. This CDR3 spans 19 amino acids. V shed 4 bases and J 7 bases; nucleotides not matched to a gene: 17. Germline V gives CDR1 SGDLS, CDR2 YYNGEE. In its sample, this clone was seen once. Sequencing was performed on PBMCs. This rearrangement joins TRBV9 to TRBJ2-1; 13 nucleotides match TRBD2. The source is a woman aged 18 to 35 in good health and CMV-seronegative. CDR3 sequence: CASSPHGGTSGIGGNEQFF. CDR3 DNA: TGTGCCAGCAGCCCCCACGGGGGGACTAGCGGGATTGGGGGGAATGAGCAGTTCTTC.